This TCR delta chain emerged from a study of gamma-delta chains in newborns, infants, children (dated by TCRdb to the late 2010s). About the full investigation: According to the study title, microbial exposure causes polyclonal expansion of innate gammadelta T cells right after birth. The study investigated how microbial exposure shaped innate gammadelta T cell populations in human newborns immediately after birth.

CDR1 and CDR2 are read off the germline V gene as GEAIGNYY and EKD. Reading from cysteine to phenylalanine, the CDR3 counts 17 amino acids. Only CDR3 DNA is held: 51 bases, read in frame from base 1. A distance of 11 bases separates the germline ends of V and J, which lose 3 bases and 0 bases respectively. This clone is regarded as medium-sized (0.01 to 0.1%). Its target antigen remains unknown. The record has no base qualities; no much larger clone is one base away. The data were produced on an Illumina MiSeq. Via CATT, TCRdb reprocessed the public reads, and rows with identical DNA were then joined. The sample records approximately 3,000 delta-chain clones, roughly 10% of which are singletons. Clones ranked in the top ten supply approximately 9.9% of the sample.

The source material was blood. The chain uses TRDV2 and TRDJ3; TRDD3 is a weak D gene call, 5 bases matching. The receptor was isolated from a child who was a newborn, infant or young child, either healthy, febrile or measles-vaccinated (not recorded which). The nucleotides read TGTGCCTGTGACCCTCGGGGGGGCTCCTGGGACACCCGACAGATGTTTTTC. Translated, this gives CACDPRGGSWDTRQMFF.